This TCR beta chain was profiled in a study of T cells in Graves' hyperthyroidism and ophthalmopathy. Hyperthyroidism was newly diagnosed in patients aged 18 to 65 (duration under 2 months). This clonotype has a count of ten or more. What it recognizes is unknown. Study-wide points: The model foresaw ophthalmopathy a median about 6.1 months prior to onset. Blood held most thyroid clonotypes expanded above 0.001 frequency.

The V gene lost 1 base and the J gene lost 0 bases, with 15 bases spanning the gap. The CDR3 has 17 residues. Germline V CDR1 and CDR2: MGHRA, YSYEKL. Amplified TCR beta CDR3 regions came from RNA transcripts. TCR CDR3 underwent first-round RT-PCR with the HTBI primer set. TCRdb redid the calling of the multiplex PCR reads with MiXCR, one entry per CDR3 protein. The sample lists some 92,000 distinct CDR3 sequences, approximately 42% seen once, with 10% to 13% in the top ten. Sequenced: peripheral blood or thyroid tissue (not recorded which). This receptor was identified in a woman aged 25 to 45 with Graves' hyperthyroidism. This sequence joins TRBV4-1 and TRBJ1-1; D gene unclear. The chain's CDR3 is CASSQVLGLTMNTEAFF. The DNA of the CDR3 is TGCGCCAGCAGCCAAGTTTTAGGCCTTACTATGAACACTGAAGCTTTCTTT.